The TCR beta chain described here comes from a study of OX40 agonist ivuxolimab in advanced cancers. In terms of the full investigation: The costimulatory receptor OX40 (CD134) was targeted by ivuxolimab, a fully human IgG2 agonistic monoclonal antibody. The paper reports the monotherapy dose-escalation portion (N of about 54 patients) of the phase I ivuxolimab trial. Patients were allowed to have had prior anti-PD-1, anti-PD-L1 or anti-CTLA-4 therapy, and approximately 37% of the dose-escalation patients had been treated with checkpoint inhibitors. The dose-escalation cohort was 82.7% male with a mean age of about 60 years, ranging from about 23 to 85. Partial responses occurred in three dose-escalation patients: two with cutaneous melanoma and one with hepatocellular carcinoma. Of the roughly 54 dose-escalation patients, hepatocellular carcinoma was present in about 19, melanoma in roughly 15, renal cell carcinoma in 9 and head and neck cancer in 9. Intravenous ivuxolimab was administered to patients every 2 weeks at six dose levels: 0.01, 0.1, 0.3, 1.5, 3 and 10 mg/kg. The point of sequencing TCRbeta in the periphery was to test whether ivuxolimab changed TCR sequence diversity and drove clonal T-cell expansion. What the study reported, not specific to this receptor: The antigen specificity of the clonally expanded peripheral T cells was not determined. Low levels of normalized T-cell clonal expansion were also shown by some nonresponding patients. Clonal expansion of both CD4+ and CD8+ blood T cells was observed from baseline to week 6 at doses 0.1 to 3.0 mg/kg. In the 0.1-3.0 mg/kg groups, partial responders had among the lowest normalized peripheral clonal expansion, particularly in CD8+ T cells. After ivuxolimab, expanded clones were on average more numerous among CD8+ T cells than among CD4+ T cells.

The trial excluded patients who had a history of autoimmune disease or were on systemic immunosuppression. Peripheral blood for TCR sequencing was collected from all dose cohorts at baseline, on cycle 4 day 1, and on cycle 7 day 1. Samples came from an open-label, multicenter, first-in-human phase I dose-escalation trial of ivuxolimab. Adults with locally advanced or metastatic head and neck squamous cell, hepatocellular, melanoma or renal cell carcinoma were enrolled in the trial. Before TCR sequencing, CD4+ and CD8+ T cells were separately sorted from peripheral blood. Note on this clone: Its antigen has not been determined. No qualities accompany the bases; no much larger clone lies one base away.

For sequencing of the TCRbeta CDR3 region, genomic DNA was extracted from the sorted cells. TCRbeta CDR3 regions were sequenced using the immunoSEQ Assay. The clones in this table, taken by TCRdb from immuneACCESS, are in-frame only. Not every clone is retained; where verified, under half of the shortfall comes from an unresolved V gene, and the cause of the rest is unknown. The sample data list over 55,000 clones, and around 84% of these were observed just once. Under 9.5% of the sample belongs to the ten largest clones. V sheds 2 bases and J sheds 8 bases, leaving 13 bases between their ends. Reading the germline V gene gives CDR1 SGHDN and CDR2 FVKESK. The CDR3 sequence holds 14 residues, the cysteine and phenylalanine included. Only the CDR3 DNA is retained, 42 bases long and in frame from the first base.

The sequence was collected from an adult with an advanced solid tumor such as melanoma, head and neck, liver or kidney cancer. The chain uses TRBV14 and TRBJ2-1; TRBD1 could be the D gene, as 6 bases match. The sample in question was CD4+ or CD8+ T cells sorted from blood, obtained in a trial of the OX40 agonist ivuxolimab. The CDR3 region has the sequence CASSQFIRGDEQFF. The DNA sequence is given as TGTGCCAGCAGCCAATTCATCAGGGGTGATGAGCAGTTCTTC. Outside the CDR3, residues come from the reference TRBV14 and TRBJ2-1 proteins, so the full variable domain is: EAGVTQFPSHSVIEKGQTVTLRCDPISGHDNLYWYRRVMGKEIKFLLHFVKESKQDESGMPNNRFLAERTGGTYSTLKVQPAELEDSGVYFCASSQFIRGDEQFFGPGTRLTVL.